This T cell receptor beta chain was captured by sequencing in a study of neoadjuvant nivolumab and ipilimumab in lung cancer. Whole-study context: Nivolumab 3 mg/kg was given days 1, 15 and 29, plus ipilimumab 1 mg/kg day 1 in combination.

Per the germline V gene, CDR1 is SGHAT and CDR2 is FQNNGV. The CDR3 extends over 14 amino acids. The V end was cut by 6 bases, the J end by 7 bases, with 19 bases between. Produced via immunoSEQ multiplex PCR; TCRdb's table is partial and in-frame only. The sample holds approximately 35,000 clones; 92% are singletons and the top ten take 2% to 2.5%. Sequencing used peripheral blood, obtained after neoadjuvant nivolumab, alone or with ipilimumab, at or shortly before surgery. This clonotype was obtained from an adult with non-small cell lung cancer. The rearrangement joins TRBV11-2 to TRBJ2-7, with D tentatively TRBD1 (6 bases). CDR3 sequence reads: CASRTNRDPGEQYF. The CDR3 region has the DNA TGTGCCAGCAGAACAAACAGGGATCCTGGGGAGCAGTACTTC.